The clone carrying this T cell receptor (beta chain) was counted many times. The antigen is undetermined. It was template switching that added a universal primer site, and there were unique molecular identifiers on the cDNA. TCRdb ran MiXCR on the 5' RACE reads and lists one entry per CDR3 protein. The sample lists under 300,000 distinct CDR3 sequences, about 14% occurring once. The sample belongs to a study of identical twins. Whole-study findings and limits: The study found that models underestimated out-of-frame TCR alpha sharing in monozygotic twins.

The clonotype originates from a woman aged 18-35 years in good health. The specimen was memory (CD45RO+) T cells sorted from blood.

The CDR3 bases are TGTGCCAGCAGCTCGGACAGCAACAATGAGCAGTTCTTC. This translates into CASSSDSNNEQFF. The gene calls are TRBV5-6 and TRBJ2-1; D is perhaps TRBD1 (6 bases). V was cut by 3 bases and J by 5 bases, with 9 bases left in between. The CDR3 sequence is 13 residues long. Germline V gives CDR1 SGHDT, CDR2 YYEEEE.